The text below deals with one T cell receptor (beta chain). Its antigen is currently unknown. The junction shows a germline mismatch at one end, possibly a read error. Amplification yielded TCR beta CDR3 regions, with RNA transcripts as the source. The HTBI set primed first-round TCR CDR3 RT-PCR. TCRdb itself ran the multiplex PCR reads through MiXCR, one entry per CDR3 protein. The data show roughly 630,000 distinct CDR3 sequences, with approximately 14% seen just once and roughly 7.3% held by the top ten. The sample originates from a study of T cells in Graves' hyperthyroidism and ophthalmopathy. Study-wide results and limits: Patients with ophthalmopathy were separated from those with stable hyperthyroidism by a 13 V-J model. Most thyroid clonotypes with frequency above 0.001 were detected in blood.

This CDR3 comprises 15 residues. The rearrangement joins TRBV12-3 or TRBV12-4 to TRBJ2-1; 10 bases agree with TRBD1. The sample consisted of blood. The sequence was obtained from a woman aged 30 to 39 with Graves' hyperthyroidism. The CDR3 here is CASSFLGQGNNEQLF. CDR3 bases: TGTGCCAGCAGTTTTTTGGGACAGGGGAACAATGAGCAGCTCTTC.